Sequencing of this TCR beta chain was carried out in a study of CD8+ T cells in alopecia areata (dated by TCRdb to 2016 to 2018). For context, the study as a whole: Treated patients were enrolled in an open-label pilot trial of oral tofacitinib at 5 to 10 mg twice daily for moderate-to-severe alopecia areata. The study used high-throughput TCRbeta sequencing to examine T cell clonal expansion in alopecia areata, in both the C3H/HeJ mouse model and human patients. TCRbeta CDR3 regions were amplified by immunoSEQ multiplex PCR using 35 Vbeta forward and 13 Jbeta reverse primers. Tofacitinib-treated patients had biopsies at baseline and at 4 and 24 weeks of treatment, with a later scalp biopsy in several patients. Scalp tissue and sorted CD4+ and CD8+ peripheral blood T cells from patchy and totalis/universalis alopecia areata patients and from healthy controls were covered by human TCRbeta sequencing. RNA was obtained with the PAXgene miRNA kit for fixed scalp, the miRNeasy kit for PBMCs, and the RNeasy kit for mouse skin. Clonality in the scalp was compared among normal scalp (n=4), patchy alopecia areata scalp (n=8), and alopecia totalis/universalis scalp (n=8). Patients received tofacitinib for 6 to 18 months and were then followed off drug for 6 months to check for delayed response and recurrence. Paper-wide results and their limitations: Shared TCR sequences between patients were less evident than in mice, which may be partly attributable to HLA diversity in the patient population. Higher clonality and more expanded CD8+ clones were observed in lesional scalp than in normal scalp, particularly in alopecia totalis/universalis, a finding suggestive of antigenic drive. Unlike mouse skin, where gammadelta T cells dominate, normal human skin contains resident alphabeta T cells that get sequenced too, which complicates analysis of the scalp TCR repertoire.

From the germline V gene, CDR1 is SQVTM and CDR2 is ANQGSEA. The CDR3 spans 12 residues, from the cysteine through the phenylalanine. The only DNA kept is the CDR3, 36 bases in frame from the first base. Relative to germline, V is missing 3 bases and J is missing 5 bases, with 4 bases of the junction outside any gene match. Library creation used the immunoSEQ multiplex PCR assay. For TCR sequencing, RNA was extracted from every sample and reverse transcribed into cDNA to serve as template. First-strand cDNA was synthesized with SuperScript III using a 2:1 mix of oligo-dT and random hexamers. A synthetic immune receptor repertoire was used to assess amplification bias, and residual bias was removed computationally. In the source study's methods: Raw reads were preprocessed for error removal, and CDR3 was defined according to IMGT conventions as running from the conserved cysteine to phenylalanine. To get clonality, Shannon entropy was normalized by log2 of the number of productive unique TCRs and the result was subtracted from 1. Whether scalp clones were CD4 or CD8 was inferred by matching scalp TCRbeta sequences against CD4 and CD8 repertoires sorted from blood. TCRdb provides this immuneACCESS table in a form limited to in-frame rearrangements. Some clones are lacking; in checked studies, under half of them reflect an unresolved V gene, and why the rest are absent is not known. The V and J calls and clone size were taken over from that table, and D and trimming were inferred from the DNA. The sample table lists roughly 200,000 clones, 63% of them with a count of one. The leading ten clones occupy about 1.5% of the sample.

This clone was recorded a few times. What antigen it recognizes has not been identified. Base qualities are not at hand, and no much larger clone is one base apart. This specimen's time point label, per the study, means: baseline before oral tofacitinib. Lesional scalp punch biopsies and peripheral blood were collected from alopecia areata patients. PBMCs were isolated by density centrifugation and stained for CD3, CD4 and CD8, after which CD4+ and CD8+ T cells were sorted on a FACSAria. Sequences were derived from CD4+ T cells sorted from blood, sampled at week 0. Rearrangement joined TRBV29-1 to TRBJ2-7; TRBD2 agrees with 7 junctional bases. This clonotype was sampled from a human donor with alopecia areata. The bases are TGCAGCGTTGAGGGACTATCGGACGAGCAGTACTTC. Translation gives CSVEGLSDEQYF.